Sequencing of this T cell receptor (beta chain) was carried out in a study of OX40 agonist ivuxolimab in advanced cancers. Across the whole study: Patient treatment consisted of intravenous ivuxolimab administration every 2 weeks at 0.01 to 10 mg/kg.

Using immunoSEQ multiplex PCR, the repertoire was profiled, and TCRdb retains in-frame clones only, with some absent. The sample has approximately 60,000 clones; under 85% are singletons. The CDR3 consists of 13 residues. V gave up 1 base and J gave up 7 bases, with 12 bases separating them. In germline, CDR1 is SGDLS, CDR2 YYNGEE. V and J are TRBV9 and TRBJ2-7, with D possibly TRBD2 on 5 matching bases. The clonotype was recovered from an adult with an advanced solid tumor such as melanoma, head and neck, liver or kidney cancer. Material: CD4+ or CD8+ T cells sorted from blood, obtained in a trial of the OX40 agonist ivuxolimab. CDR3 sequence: CASSVSTNGEQYF. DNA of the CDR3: TGTGCCAGCAGCGTATCGACTAACGGAGAGCAGTACTTC.